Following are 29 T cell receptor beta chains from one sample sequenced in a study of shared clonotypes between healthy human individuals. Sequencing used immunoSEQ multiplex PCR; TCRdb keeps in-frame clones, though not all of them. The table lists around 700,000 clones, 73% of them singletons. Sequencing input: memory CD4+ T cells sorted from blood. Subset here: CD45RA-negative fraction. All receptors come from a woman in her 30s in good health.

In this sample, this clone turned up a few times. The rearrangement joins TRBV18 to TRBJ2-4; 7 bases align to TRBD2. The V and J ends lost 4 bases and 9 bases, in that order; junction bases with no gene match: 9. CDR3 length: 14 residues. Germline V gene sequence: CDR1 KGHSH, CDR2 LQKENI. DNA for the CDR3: TGTGCCAGCTCACAGCGGGACCAATCTAGCATTCAGTACTTC. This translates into CASSQRDQSSIQYF.

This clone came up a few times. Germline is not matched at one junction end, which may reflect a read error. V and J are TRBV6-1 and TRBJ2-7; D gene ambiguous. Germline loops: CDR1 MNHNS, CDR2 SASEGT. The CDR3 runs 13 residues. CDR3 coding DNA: TGTGCCAGCAGTGAAAGTCTAAGGACCGAGCGGTACTTC. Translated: CASSESLRTERYF.

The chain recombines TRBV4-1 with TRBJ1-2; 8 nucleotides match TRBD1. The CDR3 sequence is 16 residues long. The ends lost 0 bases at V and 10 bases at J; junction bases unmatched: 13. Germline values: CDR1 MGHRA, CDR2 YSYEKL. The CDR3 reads CASSQDRTGMNRAYTF. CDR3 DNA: TGCGCCAGCAGCCAAGATCGGACAGGGATGAACCGAGCCTACACCTTC.

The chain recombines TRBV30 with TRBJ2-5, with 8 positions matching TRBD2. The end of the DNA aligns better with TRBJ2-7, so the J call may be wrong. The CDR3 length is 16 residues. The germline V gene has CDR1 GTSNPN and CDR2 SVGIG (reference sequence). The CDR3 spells CAWSEEAGAHSYEQYF. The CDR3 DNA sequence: TGTGCCTGGAGTGAAGAAGCGGGAGCACACTCCTACGAGCAGTACTTC.

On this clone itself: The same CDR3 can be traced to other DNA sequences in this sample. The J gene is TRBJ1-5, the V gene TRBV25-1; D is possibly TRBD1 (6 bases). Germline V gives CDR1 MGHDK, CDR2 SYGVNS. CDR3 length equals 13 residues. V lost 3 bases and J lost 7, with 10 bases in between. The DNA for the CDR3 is TGTGCCAGCAGTGAGGGGGGCGGACAGCCCCAGCATTTT. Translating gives CASSEGGGQPQHF. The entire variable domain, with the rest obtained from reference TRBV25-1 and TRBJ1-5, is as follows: EADIYQTPRYLVIGTGKKITLECSQTMGHDKMYWYQQDPGMELHLIHYSYGVNSTEKGDLSSESTVSRIRTEHFPLTLESARPSHTSQYLCASSEGGGQPQHFGDGTRLSIL.

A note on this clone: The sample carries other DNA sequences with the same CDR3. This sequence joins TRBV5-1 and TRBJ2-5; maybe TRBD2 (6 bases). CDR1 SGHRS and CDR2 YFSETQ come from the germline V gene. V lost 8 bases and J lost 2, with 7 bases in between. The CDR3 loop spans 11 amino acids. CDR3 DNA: TGCGCCAGTCGGGGGCAAGAGACCCAGTACTTC. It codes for CASRGQETQYF.

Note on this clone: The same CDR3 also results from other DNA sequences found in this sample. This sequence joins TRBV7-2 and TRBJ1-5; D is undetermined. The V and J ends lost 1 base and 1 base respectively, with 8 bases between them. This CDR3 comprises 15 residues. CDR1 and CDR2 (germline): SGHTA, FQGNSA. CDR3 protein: CASSLEALSNQPQHF. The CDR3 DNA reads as TGTGCCAGCAGCTTAGAGGCTCTGAGCAATCAGCCCCAGCATTTT.

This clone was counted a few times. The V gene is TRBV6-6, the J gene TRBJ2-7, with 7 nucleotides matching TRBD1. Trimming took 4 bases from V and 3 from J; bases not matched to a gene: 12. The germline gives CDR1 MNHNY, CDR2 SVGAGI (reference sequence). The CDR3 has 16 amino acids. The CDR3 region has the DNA TGTGCCAGCAGTTCCAAAACGGGACAGTTAAACTACGAGCAGTACTTC. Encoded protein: CASSSKTGQLNYEQYF.

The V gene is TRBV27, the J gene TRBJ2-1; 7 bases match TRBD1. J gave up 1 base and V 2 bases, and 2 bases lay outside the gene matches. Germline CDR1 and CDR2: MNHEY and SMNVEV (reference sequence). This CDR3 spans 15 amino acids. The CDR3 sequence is CASSLTGESYNEQFF. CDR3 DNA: TGTGCCAGCAGTTTAACAGGGGAATCCTACAATGAGCAGTTCTTC.

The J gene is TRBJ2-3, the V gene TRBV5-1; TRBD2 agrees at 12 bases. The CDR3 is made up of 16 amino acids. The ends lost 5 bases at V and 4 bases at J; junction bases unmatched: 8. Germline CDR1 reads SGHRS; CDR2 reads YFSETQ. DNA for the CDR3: TGCGCCAGCAGGAAAGGACTAGCGGGGTCCCCAGATACGCAGTATTTT. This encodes CASRKGLAGSPDTQYF.

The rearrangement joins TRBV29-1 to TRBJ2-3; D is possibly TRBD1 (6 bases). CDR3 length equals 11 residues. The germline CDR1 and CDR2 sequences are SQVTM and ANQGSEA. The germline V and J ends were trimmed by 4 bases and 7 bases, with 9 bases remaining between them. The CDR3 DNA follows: TGCAGCGTTGCGCAGGGGCATACGCAGTATTTT. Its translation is CSVAQGHTQYF.

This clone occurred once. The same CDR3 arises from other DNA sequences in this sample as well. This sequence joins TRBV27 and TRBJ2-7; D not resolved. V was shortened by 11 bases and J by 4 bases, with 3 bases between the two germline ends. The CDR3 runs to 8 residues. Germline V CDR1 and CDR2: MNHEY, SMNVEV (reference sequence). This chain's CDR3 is CASYEQYF. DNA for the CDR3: TGTGCCTCGTACGAGCAGTACTTC.

The CDR3 region is CASSLGQSDTQYF. CDR3 nucleotides: TGTGCCAGCAGCTTAGGTCAGTCAGATACGCAGTATTTT. The V and J genes are TRBV11-2 and TRBJ2-3; D unclear. V was cut by 1 base and J by 4 bases, with 6 bases left in between. CDR3 length: 13 amino acids. CDR1 is SGHAT, CDR2 FQNNGV, per germline.

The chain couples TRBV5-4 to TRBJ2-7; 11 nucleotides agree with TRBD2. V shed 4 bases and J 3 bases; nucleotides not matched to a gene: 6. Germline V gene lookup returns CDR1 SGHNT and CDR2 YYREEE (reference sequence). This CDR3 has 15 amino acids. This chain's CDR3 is CASSTGTSGNYEQYF. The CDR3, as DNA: TGTGCCAGCAGCACCGGGACTAGCGGCAACTACGAGCAGTACTTC. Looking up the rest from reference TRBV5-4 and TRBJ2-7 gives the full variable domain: ETGVTQSPTHLIKTRGQQVTLRCSSQSGHNTVSWYQQALGQGPQFIFQYYREEENGRGNFPPRFSGLQFPNYSSELNVNALELDDSALYLCASSTGTSGNYEQYFGPGTRLTVT.

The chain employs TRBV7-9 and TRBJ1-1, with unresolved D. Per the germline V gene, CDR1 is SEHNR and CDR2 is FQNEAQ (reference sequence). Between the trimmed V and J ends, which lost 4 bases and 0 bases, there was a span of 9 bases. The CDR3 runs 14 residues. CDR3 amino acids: CASSSPPMNTEAFF. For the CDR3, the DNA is TGTGCCAGCAGCTCTCCTCCAATGAACACTGAAGCTTTCTTT.

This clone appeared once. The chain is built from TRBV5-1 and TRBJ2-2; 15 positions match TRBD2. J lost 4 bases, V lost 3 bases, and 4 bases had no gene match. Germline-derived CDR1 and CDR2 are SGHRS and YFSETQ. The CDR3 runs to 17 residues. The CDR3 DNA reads TGCGCCAGCAGCTCGGGACTAGCGGGAGGCACCACCGGGGAGCTGTTTTTT. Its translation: CASSSGLAGGTTGELFF.

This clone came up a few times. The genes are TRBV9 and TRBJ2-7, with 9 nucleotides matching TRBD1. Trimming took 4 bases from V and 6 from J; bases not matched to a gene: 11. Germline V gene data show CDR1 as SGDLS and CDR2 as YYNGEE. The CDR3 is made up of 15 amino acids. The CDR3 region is CASSPLQGAQGEQYF. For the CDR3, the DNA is TGTGCCAGCAGCCCCCTACAGGGGGCGCAGGGCGAGCAGTACTTC.

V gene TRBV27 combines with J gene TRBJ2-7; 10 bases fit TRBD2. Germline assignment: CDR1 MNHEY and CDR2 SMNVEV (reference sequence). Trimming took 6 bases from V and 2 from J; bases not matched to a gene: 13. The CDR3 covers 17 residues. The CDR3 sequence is CASSRLPGLAEPYEQYF. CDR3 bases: TGTGCCAGCAGCCGCCTACCCGGACTAGCGGAGCCCTACGAGCAGTACTTC.

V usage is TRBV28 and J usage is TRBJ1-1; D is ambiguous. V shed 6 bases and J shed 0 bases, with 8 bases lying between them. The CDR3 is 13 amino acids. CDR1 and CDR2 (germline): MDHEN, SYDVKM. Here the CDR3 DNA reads TGTGCCAGCAGCACACTGATGAACACTGAAGCTTTCTTT. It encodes CASSTLMNTEAFF.

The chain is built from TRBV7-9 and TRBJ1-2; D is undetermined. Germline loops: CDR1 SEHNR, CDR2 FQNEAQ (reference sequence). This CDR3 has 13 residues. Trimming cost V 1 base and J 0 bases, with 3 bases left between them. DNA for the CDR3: TGTGCCAGCAGCTTAGAGGCTAACTATGGCTACACCTTC. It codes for CASSLEANYGYTF.

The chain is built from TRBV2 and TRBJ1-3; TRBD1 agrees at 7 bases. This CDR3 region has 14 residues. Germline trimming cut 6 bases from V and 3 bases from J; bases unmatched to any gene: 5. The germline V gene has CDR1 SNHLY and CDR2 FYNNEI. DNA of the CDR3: TGTGCCAGCAGGACAGGGTCCGGTGGAAACACCATATATTTT. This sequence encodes CASRTGSGGNTIYF.

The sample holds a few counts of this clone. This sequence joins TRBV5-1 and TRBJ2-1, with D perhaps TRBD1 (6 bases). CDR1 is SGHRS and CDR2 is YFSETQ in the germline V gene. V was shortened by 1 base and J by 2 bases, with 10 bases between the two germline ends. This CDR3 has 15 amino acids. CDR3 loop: CASSLPTGTYNEQFF. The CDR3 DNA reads TGCGCCAGCAGCTTGCCGACAGGCACCTACAATGAGCAGTTCTTC.

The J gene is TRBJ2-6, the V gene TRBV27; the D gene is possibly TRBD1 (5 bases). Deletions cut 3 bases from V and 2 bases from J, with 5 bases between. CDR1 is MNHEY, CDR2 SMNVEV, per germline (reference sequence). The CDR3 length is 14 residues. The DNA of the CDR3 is TGTGCCAGCAGTTTGGGGCCTGGGGCCAACGTCCTGACTTTC. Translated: CASSLGPGANVLTF.

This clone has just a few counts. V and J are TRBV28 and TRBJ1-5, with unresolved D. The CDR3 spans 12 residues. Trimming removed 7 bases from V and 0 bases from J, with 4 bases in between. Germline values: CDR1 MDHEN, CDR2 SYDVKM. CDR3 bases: TGTGCCAGCACAAGTAGCAATCAGCCCCAGCATTTT. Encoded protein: CASTSSNQPQHF.

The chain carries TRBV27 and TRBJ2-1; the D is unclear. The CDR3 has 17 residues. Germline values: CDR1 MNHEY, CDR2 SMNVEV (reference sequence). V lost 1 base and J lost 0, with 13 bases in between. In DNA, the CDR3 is TGTGCCAGCAGTTTATGGCGTCGACCATACTCCTACAATGAGCAGTTCTTC. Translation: CASSLWRRPYSYNEQFF.

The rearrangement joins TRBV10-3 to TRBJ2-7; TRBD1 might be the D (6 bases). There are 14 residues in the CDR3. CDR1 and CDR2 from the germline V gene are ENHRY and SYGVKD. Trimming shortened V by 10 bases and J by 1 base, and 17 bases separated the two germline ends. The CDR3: CASSVMDRSYEQYF. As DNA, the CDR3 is TGTGCCAGCAGCGTCATGGACAGATCCTACGAGCAGTACTTC.

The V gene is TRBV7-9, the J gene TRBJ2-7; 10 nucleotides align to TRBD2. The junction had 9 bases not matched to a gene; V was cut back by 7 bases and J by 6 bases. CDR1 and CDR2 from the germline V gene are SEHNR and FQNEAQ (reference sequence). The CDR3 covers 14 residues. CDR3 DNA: TGTGCCAGCACCGCTGAGCTAGCGGGAGTCGAGCAGTACTTC. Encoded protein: CASTAELAGVEQYF.

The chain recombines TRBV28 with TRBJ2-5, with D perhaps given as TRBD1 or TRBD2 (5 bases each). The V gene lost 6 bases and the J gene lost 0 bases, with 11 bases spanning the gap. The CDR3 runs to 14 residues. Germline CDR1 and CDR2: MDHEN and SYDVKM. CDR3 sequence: CASRNGADQETQYF. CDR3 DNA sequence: TGTGCCAGCAGAAACGGGGCCGACCAAGAGACCCAGTACTTC.

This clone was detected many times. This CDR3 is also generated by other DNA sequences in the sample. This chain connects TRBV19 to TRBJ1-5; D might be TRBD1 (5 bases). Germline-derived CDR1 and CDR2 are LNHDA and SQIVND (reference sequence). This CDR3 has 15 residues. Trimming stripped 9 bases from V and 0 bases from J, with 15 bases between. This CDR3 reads CASSPGRHSNQPQHF. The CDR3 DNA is TGTGCCAGCTCGCCGGGACGGCATAGCAATCAGCCCCAGCATTTT.